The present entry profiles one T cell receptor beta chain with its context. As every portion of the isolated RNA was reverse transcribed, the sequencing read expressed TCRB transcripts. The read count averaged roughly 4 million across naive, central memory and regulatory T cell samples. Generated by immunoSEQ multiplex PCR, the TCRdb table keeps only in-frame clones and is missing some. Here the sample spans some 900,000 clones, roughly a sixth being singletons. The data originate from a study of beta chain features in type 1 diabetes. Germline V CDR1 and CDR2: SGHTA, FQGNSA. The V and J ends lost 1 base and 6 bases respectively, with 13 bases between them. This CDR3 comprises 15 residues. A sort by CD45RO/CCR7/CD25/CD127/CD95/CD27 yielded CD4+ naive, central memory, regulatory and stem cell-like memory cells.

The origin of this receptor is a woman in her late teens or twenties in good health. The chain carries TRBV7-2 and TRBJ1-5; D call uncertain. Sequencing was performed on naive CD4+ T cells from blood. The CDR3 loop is CASSLDRAFGQPQHF. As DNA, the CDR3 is TGTGCCAGCAGCTTAGACCGGGCGTTCGGTCAGCCCCAGCATTTT.